This entry concerns a single T cell receptor (beta chain). Antigen: not known. This CDR3 is also generated by other DNA sequences in the sample. The sample belongs to a study of shared clonotypes between healthy human individuals. Regarding the study as a whole: Estimated richness was generally greater in naive than memory subsets.

The CDR3 totals 15 residues. J was trimmed by 0 bases and V by 2 bases; bases with no gene match: 2. From germline, CDR1 is SGHVS and CDR2 FQNEAQ. Naive-designated CD8 cells lacked CD45RO, were positively enriched for CCR7, and omitted terminally differentiated effector memory CD45RA+ cells. Donors comprised only Caucasian adults living in Nashville, Tennessee. In the source study's methods: Owing to the provision of junction-only sequences devoid of quality scores by immunoSEQ, filtering differed. TCRdb's copy holds only in-frame clones and misses some; the assay was immunoSEQ multiplex PCR. The V and J calls and clone size were taken over from that table, and D and trimming were inferred from the DNA. The sample lists fewer than 700,000 clones; 90% to 95% were seen once.

The rearrangement joins TRBV7-8 to TRBJ2-7; 9 positions agree with TRBD2. Sequencing was carried out using naive CD8+ T cells sorted from blood. The source is a woman in her twenties or thirties in good health. CDR3 residues: CASSLLSGSSYEQYF. CDR3 nucleotide sequence: TGTGCCAGCAGCTTACTTAGCGGGAGCTCCTACGAGCAGTACTTC. Full variable domain (outside the CDR3, taken from reference TRBV7-8 and TRBJ2-7): GAGVSQSPRYKVAKRGQDVALRCDPISGHVSLFWYQQALGQGPEFLTYFQNEAQLDKSGLPSDRFFAERPEGSVSTLKIQRTQQEDSAVYLCASSLLSGSSYEQYFGPGTRLTVT.